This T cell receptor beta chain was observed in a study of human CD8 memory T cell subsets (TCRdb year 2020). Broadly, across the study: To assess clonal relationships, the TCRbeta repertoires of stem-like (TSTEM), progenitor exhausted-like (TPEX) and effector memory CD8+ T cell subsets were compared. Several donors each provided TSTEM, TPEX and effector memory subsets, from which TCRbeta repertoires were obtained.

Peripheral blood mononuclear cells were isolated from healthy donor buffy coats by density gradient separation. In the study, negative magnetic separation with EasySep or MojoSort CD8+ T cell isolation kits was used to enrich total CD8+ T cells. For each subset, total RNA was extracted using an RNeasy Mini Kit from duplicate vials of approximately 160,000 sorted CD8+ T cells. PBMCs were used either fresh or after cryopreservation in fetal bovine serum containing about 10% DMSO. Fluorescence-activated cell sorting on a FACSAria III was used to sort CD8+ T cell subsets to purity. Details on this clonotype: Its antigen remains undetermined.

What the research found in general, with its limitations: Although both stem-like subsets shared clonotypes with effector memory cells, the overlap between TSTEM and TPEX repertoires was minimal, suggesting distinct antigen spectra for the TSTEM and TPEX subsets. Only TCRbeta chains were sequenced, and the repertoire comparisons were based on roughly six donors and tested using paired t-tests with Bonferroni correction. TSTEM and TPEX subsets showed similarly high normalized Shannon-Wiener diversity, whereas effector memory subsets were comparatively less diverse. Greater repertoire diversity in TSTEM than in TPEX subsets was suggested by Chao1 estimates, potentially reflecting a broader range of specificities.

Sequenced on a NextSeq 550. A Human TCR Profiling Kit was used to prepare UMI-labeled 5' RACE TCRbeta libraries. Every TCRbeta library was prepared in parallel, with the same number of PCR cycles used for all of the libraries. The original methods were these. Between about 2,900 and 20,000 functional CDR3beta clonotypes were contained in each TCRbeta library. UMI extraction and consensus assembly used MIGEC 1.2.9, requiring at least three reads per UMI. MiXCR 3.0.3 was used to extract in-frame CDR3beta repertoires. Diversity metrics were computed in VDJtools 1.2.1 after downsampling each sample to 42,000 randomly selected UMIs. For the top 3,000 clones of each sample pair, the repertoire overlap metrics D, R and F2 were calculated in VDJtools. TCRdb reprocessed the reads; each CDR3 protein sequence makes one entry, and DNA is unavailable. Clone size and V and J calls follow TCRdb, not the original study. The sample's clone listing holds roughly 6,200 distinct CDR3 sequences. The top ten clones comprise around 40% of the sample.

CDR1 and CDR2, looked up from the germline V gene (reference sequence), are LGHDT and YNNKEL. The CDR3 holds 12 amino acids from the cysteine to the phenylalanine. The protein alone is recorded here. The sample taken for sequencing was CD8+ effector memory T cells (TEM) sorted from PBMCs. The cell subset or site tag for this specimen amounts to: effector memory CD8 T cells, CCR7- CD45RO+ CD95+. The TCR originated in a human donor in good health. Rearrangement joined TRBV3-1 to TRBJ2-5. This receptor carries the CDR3 CASSPPQETQYF.